This T cell receptor (beta chain) was captured by sequencing in a study of T cells after yellow fever vaccination (dated by TCRdb to between 2019 and 2020). The study in broad terms: Libraries from fractions with low cell numbers were prepared with the SMART-Seq v4 Ultra Low Input RNA kit. To follow T-cell clones before and after both primary and booster YFV17D yellow fever vaccination, bulk TCR alpha and beta repertoires underwent longitudinal sequencing. Blood samples were taken at several timepoints before and after primary and secondary immunization, and bulk PBMC replicates and cell subsets were isolated. Two healthy male donors made up the cohort, one aged 18 to 30 years and the other aged 30 to 40 years. General study outcomes and caveats: Because the study included only a couple of donors, the extent to which the findings can be generalized is limited. Computational filtering was required because FACS-sorted repertoires could contain abundant contaminating clonotypes from the bulk population. A small share of clonotypes was detected in both CD4 and CD8 compartments, with the overlap likely arising from convergent recombination. Compared with the primary T-cell response, the secondary T-cell response was weaker but faster, peaking on day 5 rather than day 15. Most clones expanded after primary vaccination were re-detected after the booster (96% of CD4 and approximately 89% of CD8), suggesting broad memory maintenance.

What this sample's treatment or condition label stands for: live attenuated yellow fever vaccine strain. At each blood-draw timepoint, two biological replicates of bulk PBMCs were obtained. PBMCs were isolated from peripheral blood using a standard Ficoll-Paque protocol. RNA was extracted with TriZol from bulk PBMCs, CD4 and CD8 fractions, and dextramer-positive and dextramer-negative fractions. The sequencer listed for this sample is Illumina NovaSeq 6000. TCR cDNA was synthesized by 5'RACE template switching, through which a universal primer site and unique molecular identifiers were introduced. Priming of cDNA synthesis was performed from both the TCR alpha and TCR beta constant segments. Library amplification used two PCR steps, and the second PCR step added sample barcodes and sequencing adapters. Sequencing of libraries was performed on Illumina HiSeq 2500 (2x100 bp) or NovaSeq (2x150 bp). Per the original workflow: MIGEC was used to demultiplex reads and collapse the reads into UMI consensus sequences, and MiXCR was used for V(D)J alignment. Using edgeR on replicate PBMC samples, clonotypes were called vaccine-responding if FDR was below 0.01 and the log2 fold change was above 5 up to day 15. CD4 or CD8 identity was assigned to each bulk clonotype according to whether the clonotype was present at higher abundance in the sequenced CD4 repertoire or the sequenced CD8 repertoire. TCRdb's own reprocessing of the public reads used fastp at Q25 and MiXCR and kept productive beta chains. Each record represents a unique CDR3 protein, reported with the most common genes and DNA among its rows. These V and J calls are TCRdb output, not the study's own analysis. Across this sample there are just over 300,000 distinct CDR3 sequences, with around 3.9% seen only once. In total, the top ten clones hold around a quarter of the sample.

The V end gives up 4 bases and the J end 0 bases, leaving 7 bases in the junction not matched to a gene. The CDR3 sequence holds 15 residues, the cysteine and phenylalanine included. Only the CDR3 portion is preserved as DNA: 45 bases, with reading frame beginning at the first base. The germline V gene supplies CDR1 SGHRS and CDR2 YFSETQ. This clonotype has at least ten counts. Its antigen remains undetermined. Base qualities are not provided; no much larger clone lies one nucleotide away. The starting material was PBMCs, obtained on the day of the yellow fever booster vaccination. This TCR came from a man aged 18 to 30 who received the YFV17D yellow fever vaccine. Recombination joined TRBV5-1 with TRBJ2-7; 7 middle bases align to TRBD2. At the DNA level, the sequence is TGCGCCAGCAGCCCCGCCGGGACTATCTCCTACGAGCAGTACTTC. Translated, this is CASSPAGTISYEQYF.